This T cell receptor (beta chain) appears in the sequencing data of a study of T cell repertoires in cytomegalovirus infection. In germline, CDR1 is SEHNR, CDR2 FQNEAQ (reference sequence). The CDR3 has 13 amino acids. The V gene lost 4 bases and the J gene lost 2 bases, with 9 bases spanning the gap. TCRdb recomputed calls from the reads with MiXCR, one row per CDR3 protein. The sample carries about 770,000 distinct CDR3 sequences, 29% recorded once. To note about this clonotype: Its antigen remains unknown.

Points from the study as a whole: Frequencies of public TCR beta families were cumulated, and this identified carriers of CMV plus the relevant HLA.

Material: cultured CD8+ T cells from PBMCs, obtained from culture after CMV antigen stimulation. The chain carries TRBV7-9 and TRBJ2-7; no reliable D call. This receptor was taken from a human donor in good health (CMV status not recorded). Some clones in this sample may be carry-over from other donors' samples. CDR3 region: CASSSLMAYEQYV. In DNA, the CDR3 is TGTGCCAGCAGCTCCTTAATGGCCTACGAGCAGTACGTC.